This paragraph reports one TCR beta chain. This clone is judged medium-sized (0.01 to 0.1%). What antigen it recognizes has not been identified. No much larger clone exists at a distance of one base, and base qualities are not known. V is cut back by 5 bases and J by 4 bases, with 8 bases in the junction unmatched. Sequences MNHEY (CDR1) and SVGAGI (CDR2) are obtained from the germline V gene. CDR3 length: 15 amino acids, cysteine to phenylalanine. Left in the record is the CDR3 DNA by itself, 45 bases read in frame from the first base. The sample is drawn from a study of a mutant IDH1 vaccine in newly diagnosed glioma (dated by TCRdb to about 2021). For the study in its entirety: Patients received eight vaccinations in weeks 1, 3, 5, 7, 11, 15, 19 and 23, corresponding to visits V03 through V10. Vaccination was initiated 4-6 weeks after radiotherapy alone, or concurrently with temozolomide cycles in the chemotherapy-containing groups. The roughly 30 treated patients were around 62% male and roughly 40% female, with a mean age of approximately 40 years. Prior to enrollment, standard therapy consisting of radiotherapy alone, temozolomide alone, or radiochemotherapy with temozolomide had been administered to patients, with the combination being received by most patients. Peripheral blood was collected at six visits: V03 (baseline), V05, V07, V10, V12 and V13. For exploratory analyses, roughly 25 treated patients had longitudinal TCRB deep sequencing done wherever samples were available. Overall study outcomes, separate from this receptor: The authors noted that analyses of patient blood samples could not be reproduced because of sample limitations. Availability determined which PBMC samples were chosen for TCRB deep sequencing. Pseudoprogression seemed to be unrelated to changes in the top peripheral T cell clonotypes found by TCRB sequencing. Vaccine-induced immune responses across multiple MHC alleles were detected in 85% to 95% of patients.

The time point label corresponds to: week 23, last vaccination. Each vaccine dose was 300 ug of a 20-mer mutant IDH1 peptide in Montanide, given subcutaneously with topical imiquimod. All donors had newly diagnosed IDH1-mutant astrocytomas of WHO grade 3 or 4 that showed loss of nuclear ATRX. The samples were drawn from NOA16, a multicentre, single-arm, open-label phase I trial in Germany that tested a mutant IDH1 peptide vaccine in humans for the first time. The DNeasy Blood and Tissue Kit was used to extract genomic DNA from EDTA blood for TCRB sequencing. Libraries were prepared through the immunoSEQ multiplex PCR assay. The hsTCRB Kit was used according to the manufacturer's protocol to amplify rearranged TCR beta chain sequences. Sequencing of TCRB libraries was carried out on an Illumina MiSeq. In the source study's methods: Demultiplexing, trimming and gene mapping were performed with the kit vendor's proprietary platform. The immuneACCESS repertoire file appears here via TCRdb, limited to in-frame rearrangements. These files lack a portion of the clones; in checked studies, under half of the deficit traces to unresolved V genes, and the cause of the others is not known. V and J calls plus clone size are reproduced from that table; the DNA served to infer D and trimming. The table for this sample lists about 20,000 clones; roughly four fifths of them were counted only once. The ten most abundant clones make up around 14% of the sample.

This clonotype was obtained from a man aged 30 to 45 with glioma. Recombination connected TRBV6-5 to TRBJ2-7, and 10 bases in between align with TRBD2. Material: PBMCs, obtained from a glioma patient whose treatment included an IDH1 peptide vaccine. The DNA reads as follows: TGTGCCAGCAGTCGGCGGCTAGCGGGAGAGTACGAGCAGTACTTC. Translated, this gives CASSRRLAGEYEQYF.